One and the same sample provided the 5 T cell receptor beta chains below, sequenced in a study of T cells in Graves' hyperthyroidism and ophthalmopathy. TCR beta CDR3 sequences were amplified from RNA transcripts. Using the HTBI primer set, a first-round RT-PCR was run on the TCR CDR3. TCRdb recomputed calls from the multiplex PCR reads with MiXCR, one row per CDR3 protein. The profile shows around 480,000 distinct CDR3 sequences, approximately 15% of them singletons. Sequencing was carried out using blood. The receptors stem from a woman aged 18-35 years with Graves' hyperthyroidism.

This clonotype showed up just a few times. The CDR3: CASSLGTSGNLNEQFF. The CDR3, as DNA: TGTGCCAGCAGCTTAGGGACTAGCGGGAATTTAAATGAGCAGTTCTTC. The rearrangement links TRBV7-3 to TRBJ2-1, with TRBD2 matching over 13 bases. The CDR3 is made up of 16 amino acids. Germline values: CDR1 SGHTA, CDR2 FQGTGA. V lost 2 bases, J lost 7 bases, and 5 bases stayed unmatched. The full variable domain, in which reference TRBV7-3 and TRBJ2-1 provide the parts outside the CDR3, is GAGVSQTPSNKVTEKGKYVELRCDPISGHTALYWYRQSLGQGPEFLIYFQGTGAADDSGLPNDRFFAVRPEGSVSTLKIQRTERGDSAVYLCASSLGTSGNLNEQFFGPGTRLTVL.

The sample holds a few counts of this clonotype. The CDR3 DNA follows: TGTGCCAGCAGACCTAGCGGGAACTACGAGCAGTACTTC. Its translation: CASRPSGNYEQYF. The chain uses TRBV12-3 or TRBV12-4 and TRBJ2-7, with 9 bases matching TRBD2. Trimming removed 6 bases from V and 3 bases from J; junction bases left unmatched: 3. This CDR3 region has 13 residues.

This chain connects TRBV18 to TRBJ1-4; D possibly corresponds to TRBD1 (6 bases). CDR1 is KGHSH, CDR2 LQKENI, per germline. The CDR3 spans 17 residues. V lost 3 bases, J lost 3 bases, and 17 bases lay in between. The CDR3 protein is CASSPIAQGNSNEKLFF. The CDR3 nucleotides are TGTGCCAGCTCACCTATAGCTCAGGGGAATTCTAATGAAAAACTGTTTTTT.

A note on this clonotype: A much more abundant neighbour one base away suggests this may be a read error. The V call is TRBV11-3, the J call TRBJ2-7; D is possibly TRBD1 (5 bases). The V gene's germline CDR1 is SGHNT and CDR2 YENEEA. The CDR3 contains 14 residues. The CDR3 coding sequence is TGTCCCAGCAGCTTAGCCGACAGCTCCTACGAGCAGTACTTC. This translates into CPSSLADSSYEQYF.

The chain uses TRBV30 and TRBJ1-1; 8 bases are a match to TRBD1. Germline lookup yields CDR1 GTSNPN and CDR2 SVGIG (reference sequence). J gave up 1 base and V 5 bases, and 12 bases lay outside the gene matches. The CDR3 runs to 16 residues. In DNA form, the CDR3 reads TGTGCCTGGCAACCGGACAGGGAGCATTGGAACACTGAAGCTTTCTTT. Encoded protein: CAWQPDREHWNTEAFF. The entire variable domain, with the rest obtained from reference TRBV30 and TRBJ1-1, is as follows: SQTIHQWPATLVQPVGSPLSLECTVEGTSNPNLYWYRQAAGRGLQLLFYSVGIGQISSEVPQNLSASRPQDRQFILSSKKLLLSDSGFYLCAWQPDREHWNTEAFFGQGTRLTVV.